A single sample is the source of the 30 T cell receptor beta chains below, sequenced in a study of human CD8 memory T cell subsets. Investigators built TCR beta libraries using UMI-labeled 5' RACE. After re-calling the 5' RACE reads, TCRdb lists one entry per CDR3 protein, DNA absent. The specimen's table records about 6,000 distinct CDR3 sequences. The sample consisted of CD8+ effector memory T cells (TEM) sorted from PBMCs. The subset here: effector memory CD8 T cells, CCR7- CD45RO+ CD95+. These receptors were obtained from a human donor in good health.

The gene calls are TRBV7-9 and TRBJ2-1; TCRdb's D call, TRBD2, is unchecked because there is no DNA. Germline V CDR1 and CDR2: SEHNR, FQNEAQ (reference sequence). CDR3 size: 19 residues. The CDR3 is CASSSTGTSGTRIYNEQFF.

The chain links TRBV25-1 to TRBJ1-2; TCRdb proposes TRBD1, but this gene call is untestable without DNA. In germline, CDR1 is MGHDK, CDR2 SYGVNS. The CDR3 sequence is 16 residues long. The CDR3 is CASSGPRPGEGYGYTF.

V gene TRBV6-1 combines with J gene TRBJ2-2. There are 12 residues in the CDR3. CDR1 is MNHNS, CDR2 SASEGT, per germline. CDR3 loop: CAGEPNTGELFF.

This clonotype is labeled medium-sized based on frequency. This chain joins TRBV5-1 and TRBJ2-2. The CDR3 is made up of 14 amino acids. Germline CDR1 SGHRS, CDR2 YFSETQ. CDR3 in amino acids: CASSLDSFTGELFF.

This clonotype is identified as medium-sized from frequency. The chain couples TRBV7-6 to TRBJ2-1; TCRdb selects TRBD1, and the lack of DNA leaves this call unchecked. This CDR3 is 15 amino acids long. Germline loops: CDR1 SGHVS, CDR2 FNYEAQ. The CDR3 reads CASSPHRGLDNEQFF.

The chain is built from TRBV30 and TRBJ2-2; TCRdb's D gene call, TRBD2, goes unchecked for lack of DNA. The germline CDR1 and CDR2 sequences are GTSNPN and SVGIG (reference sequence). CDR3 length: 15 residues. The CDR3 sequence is CAWSELAGDTGELFF.

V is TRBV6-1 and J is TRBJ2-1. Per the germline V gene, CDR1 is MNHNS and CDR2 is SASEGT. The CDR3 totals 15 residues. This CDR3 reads CASRSSGGSYNEQFF.

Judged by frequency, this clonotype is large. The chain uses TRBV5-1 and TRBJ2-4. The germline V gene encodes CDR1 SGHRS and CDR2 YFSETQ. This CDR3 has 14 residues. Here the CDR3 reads CASSLSLAKNIQYF.

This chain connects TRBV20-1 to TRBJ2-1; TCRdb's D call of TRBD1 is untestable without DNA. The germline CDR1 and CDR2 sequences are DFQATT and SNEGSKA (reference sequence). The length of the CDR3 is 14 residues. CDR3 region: CSAIQGMEVNEQFF.

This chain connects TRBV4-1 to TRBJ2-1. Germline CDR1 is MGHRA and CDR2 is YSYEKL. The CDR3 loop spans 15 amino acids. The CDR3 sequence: CASSLSGNYYNEQFF.

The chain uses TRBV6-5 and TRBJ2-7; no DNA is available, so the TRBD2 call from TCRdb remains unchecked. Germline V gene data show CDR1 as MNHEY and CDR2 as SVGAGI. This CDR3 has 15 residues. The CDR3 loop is CASSYWQGYGYEQYF.

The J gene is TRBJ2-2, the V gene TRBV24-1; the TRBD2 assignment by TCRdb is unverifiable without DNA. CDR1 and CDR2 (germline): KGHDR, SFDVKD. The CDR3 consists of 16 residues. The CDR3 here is CATSDFREHNTGELFF.

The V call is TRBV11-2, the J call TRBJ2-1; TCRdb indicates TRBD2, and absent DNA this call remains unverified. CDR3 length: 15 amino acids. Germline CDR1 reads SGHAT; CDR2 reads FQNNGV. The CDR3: CASSRTGGEYNEQFF.

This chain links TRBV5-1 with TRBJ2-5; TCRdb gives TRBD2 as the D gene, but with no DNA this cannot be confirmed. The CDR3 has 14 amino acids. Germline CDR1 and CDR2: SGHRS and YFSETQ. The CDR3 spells CASSSLGVRETQYF.

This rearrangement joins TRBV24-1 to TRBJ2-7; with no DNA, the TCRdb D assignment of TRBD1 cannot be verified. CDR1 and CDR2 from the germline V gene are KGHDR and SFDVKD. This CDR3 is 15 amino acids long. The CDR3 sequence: CATSDSGTGGYEQYF.

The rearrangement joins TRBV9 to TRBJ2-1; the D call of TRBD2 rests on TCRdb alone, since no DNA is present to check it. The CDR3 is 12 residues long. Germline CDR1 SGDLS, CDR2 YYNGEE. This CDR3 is CASRRDGPEQFF.

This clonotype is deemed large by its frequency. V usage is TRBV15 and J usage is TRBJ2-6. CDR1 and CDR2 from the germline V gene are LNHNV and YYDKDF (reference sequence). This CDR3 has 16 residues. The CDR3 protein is CATSSGRDSGANVLTF.

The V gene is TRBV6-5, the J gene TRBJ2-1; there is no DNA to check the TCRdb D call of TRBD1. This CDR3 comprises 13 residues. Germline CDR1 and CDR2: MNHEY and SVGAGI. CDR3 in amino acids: CASSYSEGLEQFF.

CDR3 residues: CASSFIGSSSYNSPLHF. The rearrangement uses TRBV12-3 or TRBV12-4 and TRBJ1-6. The CDR3 extends over 17 amino acids.

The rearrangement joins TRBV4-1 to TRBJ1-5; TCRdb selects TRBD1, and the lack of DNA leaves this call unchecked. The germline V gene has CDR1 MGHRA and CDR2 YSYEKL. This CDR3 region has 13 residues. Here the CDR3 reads CASSLGDNQPQHF.

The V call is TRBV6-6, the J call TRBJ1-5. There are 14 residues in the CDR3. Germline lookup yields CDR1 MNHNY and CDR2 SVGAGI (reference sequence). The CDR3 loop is CASRELYSNQPQHF.

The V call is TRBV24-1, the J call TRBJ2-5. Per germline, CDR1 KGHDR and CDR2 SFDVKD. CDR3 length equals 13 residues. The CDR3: CATSRSSGETQYF.

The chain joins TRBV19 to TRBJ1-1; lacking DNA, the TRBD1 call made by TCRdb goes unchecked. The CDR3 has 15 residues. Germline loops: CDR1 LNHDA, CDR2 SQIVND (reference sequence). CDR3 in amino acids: CASIDKTGVITEAFF.

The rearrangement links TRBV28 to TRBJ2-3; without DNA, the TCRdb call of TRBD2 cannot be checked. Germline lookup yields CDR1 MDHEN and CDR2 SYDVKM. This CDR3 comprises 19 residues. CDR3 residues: CASRESIAGGAISTDTQYF.

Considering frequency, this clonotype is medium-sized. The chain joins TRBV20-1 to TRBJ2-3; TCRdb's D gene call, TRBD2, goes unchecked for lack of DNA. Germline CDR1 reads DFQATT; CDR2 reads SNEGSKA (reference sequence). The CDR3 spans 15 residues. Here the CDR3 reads CSATTGAGGPDTQYF.

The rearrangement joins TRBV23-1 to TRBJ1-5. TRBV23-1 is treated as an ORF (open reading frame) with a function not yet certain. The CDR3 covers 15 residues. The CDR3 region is CATLAREDSNQPQHF.

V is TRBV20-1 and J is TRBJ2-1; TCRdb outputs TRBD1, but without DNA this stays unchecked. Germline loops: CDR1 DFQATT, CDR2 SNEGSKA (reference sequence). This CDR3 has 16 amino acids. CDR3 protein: CSARDYRVSSYNEQFF.

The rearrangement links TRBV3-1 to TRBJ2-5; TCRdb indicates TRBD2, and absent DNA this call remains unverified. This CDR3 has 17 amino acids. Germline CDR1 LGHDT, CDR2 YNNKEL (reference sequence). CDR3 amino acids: CASSQGQWASGQETQYF.

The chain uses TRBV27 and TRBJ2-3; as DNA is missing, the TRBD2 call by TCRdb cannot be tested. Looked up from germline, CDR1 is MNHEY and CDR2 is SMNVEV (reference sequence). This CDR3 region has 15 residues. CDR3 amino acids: CASSSNREFPDTQYF.

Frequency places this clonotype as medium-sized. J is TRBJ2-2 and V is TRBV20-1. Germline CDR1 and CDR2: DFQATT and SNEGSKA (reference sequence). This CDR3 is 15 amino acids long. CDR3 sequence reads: CSANTNDGESGELFF.